Described below is a single T cell receptor beta chain sequence and its context. These data originate in a study of T cell responses to AZD1222 COVID-19 vaccine. The method was immunoSEQ multiplex PCR; TCRdb's version includes in-frame clones alone and lacks a portion of them. The sample shows about 120,000 clones, about nine tenths of them seen only once. The CDR3 spans 16 residues. In germline, CDR1 is LGHNA, CDR2 YNFKEQ. V lost 0 bases and J lost 4, with 15 bases in between. The V gene is TRBV4-2, the J gene TRBJ1-2; weak D call: TRBD1 (6 bases). Sequencing was performed on peripheral blood, taken on day 0 of AZD1222 vaccination. This sequence was found in an adult in good health. In DNA, the CDR3 is TGTGCCAGCAGCCAAGACCTACAGGGCCCTATCTATGGCTACACCTTC. It encodes CASSQDLQGPIYGYTF.